This T cell receptor beta chain originates from a study of PD-1 blockade in classical Hodgkin lymphoma. Brentuximab vedotin exposure varied, and every patient relapsed after autologous stem cell transplantation. Sequencing used immunoSEQ multiplex PCR; TCRdb keeps in-frame clones, though not all of them. The sample records more than 40,000 clones, around three quarters being singletons. Germline V gives CDR1 GTSNPN, CDR2 SVGIG (reference sequence). Trimming removed 2 bases from V and 8 bases from J, with 15 bases in between. The CDR3 consists of 13 residues. The clonotype originates from a human donor with classical Hodgkin lymphoma. This chain joins TRBV30 and TRBJ1-2; possible D gene TRBD1, 5 bases. This specimen was peripheral blood mononuclear cells (PBMCs), taken at baseline. As DNA, the CDR3 is TGTGCCTGGAGTACCAGGGTCGTGGAAGGCTACACCTTC. Translating it yields CAWSTRVVEGYTF.